These T cell receptor beta chains were read from a single sample in a study of shared clonotypes between healthy human individuals. Profiled with immunoSEQ multiplex PCR; TCRdb holds only in-frame clones, not every one. Found here are some 95,000 clones, roughly two thirds of them singletons; the top ten hold about 42%. Sequencing input: memory CD8+ T cells sorted from blood. All receptors derive from a man aged 30 to 39 in good health. Both conserved end residues are part of each CDR3. A D gene is named only where the DNA matches it firmly. The size field is filled for only some rows; it gives once, few, many or a size class.

J gene,V gene,clone size,D gene,CDR3 protein,CDR3 DNA
TRBJ2-1,TRBV25-1,-,TRBD2,CASSALTSGAYNEQFF,TGTGCCAGCAGTGCTTTGACTAGCGGGGCTTACAATGAGCAGTTCTTC
TRBJ2-3,TRBV4-3,-,TRBD2,CASSHFPPGGGDTQYF,TGCGCCAGCAGCCACTTCCCCCCGGGCGGGGGTGATACGCAGTATTTT
TRBJ2-5,TRBV28,-,-,CASGTPLQETQYF,TGTGCCAGCGGGACGCCCCTCCAAGAGACCCAGTACTTC
TRBJ2-7,TRBV28,many,-,CASSLSGLINEQYF,TGTGCCAGCAGTTTGAGTGGACTCATAAACGAGCAGTACTTC
TRBJ1-4,TRBV2,-,TRBD1,CASRGERMTGVLEKLFF,TGTGCCAGCAGGGGGGAAAGAATGACAGGGGTGTTGGAAAAACTGTTTTTT
TRBJ2-1,TRBV28,-,TRBD2,CASSAGLAGSSYNEQFF,TGTGCCAGCAGTGCAGGACTAGCGGGAAGCTCCTACAATGAGCAGTTCTTC
TRBJ2-3,TRBV28,-,-,CASSSLGGRKVDTQYF,TGTGCCAGCAGTTCACTGGGGGGTCGTAAGGTAGATACGCAGTATTTT
TRBJ2-7,TRBV10-1,-,-,CASSDSSNYEQYF,TGCGCCAGCAGTGATTCTAGTAACTACGAGCAGTACTTC
TRBJ2-7,TRBV5-5,once,TRBD2,CASSSLLAVTYEQYF,TGTGCCAGCAGCTCGTTACTAGCGGTTACCTACGAGCAGTACTTC
TRBJ2-7,TRBV28,-,TRBD2,CASSYTSGTNAYEQYF,TGTGCCAGCAGTTACACTAGCGGGACCAACGCCTACGAGCAGTACTTC
TRBJ2-1,TRBV2,-,-,CASSSRDHGYNEQFF,TGTGCCAGCAGTTCCCGGGACCACGGGTACAATGAGCAGTTCTTC
TRBJ2-1,TRBV2,few,TRBD2,CASSGTGLAGGGGEQFF,TGTGCCAGCAGTGGAACGGGGCTAGCGGGAGGGGGCGGTGAGCAGTTCTTC
TRBJ1-2,TRBV28,-,-,CASSFFASGEKDGYTF,TGTGCCAGCAGTTTCTTCGCGTCGGGTGAAAAGGATGGCTACACCTTC
TRBJ2-1,TRBV27,-,-,CASSSVVDSYNEQFF,TGTGCCAGCAGTTCCGTCGTCGACTCCTACAATGAGCAGTTCTTC
TRBJ2-1,TRBV11-2,-,-,CASSLVPFTIF,TGTGCCAGCAGCTTAGTCCCGTTTACGATCTTC
TRBJ2-1,TRBV5-1,-,TRBD2,CASSWGLAGGRDNEQFF,TGCGCCAGCAGCTGGGGACTAGCGGGAGGGCGGGACAATGAGCAGTTCTTC
TRBJ2-1,TRBV7-2,-,-,CASSSEDGGLYNEQFF,TGTGCCAGCAGCAGCGAGGATGGGGGTCTCTACAATGAGCAGTTCTTC
TRBJ2-6,TRBV29-1,few,-,CSVEDQGTLSGANVLTF,TGCAGCGTTGAAGATCAAGGAACCCTCTCTGGGGCCAACGTCCTGACTTTC